This TCR beta chain was obtained from a study of cytomegalovirus exposure and HLA in healthy donors. PCR employed 60 Vbeta and 13 Jbeta primers. Using immunoSEQ multiplex PCR, the repertoire was profiled, and TCRdb retains in-frame clones only, with some absent. Altogether some 120,000 clones are present, 75% being singletons, with the ten largest covering more than 2.5%. Unrecorded immune exposures were likely, despite nominal health at sampling. Germline CDR1 is SGHVS and CDR2 is FNYEAQ. This CDR3 region has 16 residues. The gene calls are TRBV7-6 and TRBJ2-5; D uncertain. Matching the DNA end better, TRBJ2-7 makes the J call doubtful. Sequencing input: PBMCs. This TCR was recovered from a woman between 50 and 59 years old in good health and CMV-seronegative. CDR3 residues: CASSLRSSLTSYEQYF. The DNA for the CDR3 is TGTGCCAGCAGCTTACGCTCCTCCCTCACCTCCTACGAGCAGTACTTC.